The rows below give T cell receptor beta chains drawn from one sample of a study of Ad26.COV2.S vaccination and SARS-CoV-2 variants. Sequenced by immunoSEQ multiplex PCR; TCRdb stores in-frame clones only, minus some. The sample carries 350,000 to 400,000 clones, approximately 89% recorded once. The starting material was peripheral blood, obtained in a trial of Ad26.COV2.S vaccine versus placebo. These receptors all come from a person aged 18 to 59 who received the Ad26.COV2.S COVID-19 vaccine or a placebo. Each CDR3 is given with its conserved first and last residue. The D gene is left open where the match is weak. Clone size, where shown, is once, few, many, or a class for clones that have expanded.

NA,TRBJ2-5,NA,TRBV28,TGTGCCAGCAGTTCCTTCAACCGCGGAGAGACCCAGTACTTC,CASSSFNRGETQYF
TRBD2,TRBJ2-1,NA,TRBV9,TGTGCCAGCAGCGTAGGGCTAGCGGGAGGGCATGAGCAGTTCTTC,CASSVGLAGGHEQFF
NA,TRBJ1-2,NA,TRBV30,TGTGCCTGGAGTGTATTCCAAAACTATGGCTACACCTTC,CAWSVFQNYGYTF
NA,TRBJ1-5,NA,TRBV7-2,TGTGCCAGCAGCCGTAGTAGGGATAGCAATCAGCCCCAGCATTTT,CASSRSRDSNQPQHF
NA,TRBJ1-5,once,TRBV5-1,TGCGCCAGCAGCTTGGGACCCAATCAGCCCCAGCATTTT,CASSLGPNQPQHF
TRBD1,TRBJ1-3,NA,TRBV7-2,TGTGCCAGCAGCAAGACAGGGGCCGGAAACACCATATATTTT,CASSKTGAGNTIYF
NA,TRBJ2-2,once,TRBV11-1,TGTGCCAGCAGCTTAGAGGGTCCCCCCGGGGAGCTGTTTTTT,CASSLEGPPGELFF
TRBD1,TRBJ2-2,NA,TRBV4-1,TGCGCCAGCAGCCAACCGGGACAGGGGACCGGGGAGCTGTTTTTT,CASSQPGQGTGELFF
TRBD1,TRBJ1-1,NA,TRBV28,TGTGCCAGCAGTCCCCCTTCAGGACAGGGGGGATACGCTTTCTTT,CASSPPSGQGGYAFF
TRBD1,TRBJ1-2,NA,TRBV28,TGTGCCAGCAGTTCCCCGGGACAGGGAGGAGCTGACTATGGCTACACCTTC,CASSSPGQGGADYGYTF
TRBD2,TRBJ2-5,NA,TRBV4-3,TGCGCCAGCAGCCAAGTGTTCGGGACGACTAGCGTCCAACAAGAGACCCAGTACTTC,CASSQVFGTTSVQQETQYF
NA,TRBJ2-2,NA,TRBV19,TGTGCCAGTAGTATAGTGGGTTCTCGCGGTGGAAAGACCGGGGAGCTGTTTTTT,CASSIVGSRGGKTGELFF
TRBD2,TRBJ2-1,NA,TRBV28,TGTGCCAGCAGTCTACCTGGACTAGCGGGAGGGTTGGCCCCCTCCTACAATGAGCAGTTCTTC,CASSLPGLAGGLAPSYNEQFF
NA,TRBJ1-1,NA,TRBV5-4,TGTGCCAGCAGCTTGGTGCAGAGTACTGAAGCTTTCTTT,CASSLVQSTEAFF
NA,TRBJ2-2,few,TRBV6-2/TRBV6-3,TGTGCCAGCAGTTCCCAGGGAAACGGGGAGCTGTTTTTT,CASSSQGNGELFF
TRBD1,TRBJ2-1,NA,TRBV2,TGTGCCAGCAGTGAAGATGGACAGGGCAATGAGCAGTTCTTC,CASSEDGQGNEQFF
NA,TRBJ2-7,NA,TRBV7-9,TGTGCCAGCAGCCCCCCGCCTCCCGGACGGCCCTACGAGCAGTACTTC,CASSPPPPGRPYEQYF
NA,TRBJ2-1,NA,TRBV24-1,TGTGCCACCAGCCTCGGGGGGCGGGATGAGCAGTTCTTC,CATSLGGRDEQFF
NA,TRBJ1-4,NA,TRBV30,TGTGCCTGGAGTAGAGGGGGGTTTGAGGAAAAACTGTTTTTT,CAWSRGGFEEKLFF
NA,TRBJ1-2,once,TRBV12-3/TRBV12-4,TGTGCCAGCAGTTTTCCAGGGTGGGGCTACACCTTC,CASSFPGWGYTF
NA,TRBJ2-3,NA,TRBV7-8,TGTGCCAGCATTGCGGGTGGGTCAGATACGCAGTATTTT,CASIAGGSDTQYF
NA,TRBJ1-1,NA,TRBV7-9,TGTGCCAGCAGCCTTAATTGGGATTCCTCCACTGAAGCTTTCTTT,CASSLNWDSSTEAFF
TRBD1,TRBJ2-1,once,TRBV28,TGTGCCAGCAGTCAGACAGGGGCTCGGGAGCAGTTCTTC,CASSQTGAREQFF
TRBD1,TRBJ1-3,NA,TRBV7-8,TGTGCCAGCAGCTTCGCGACAGGGGCCGGAGGAAACACCATATATTTT,CASSFATGAGGNTIYF
TRBD1,TRBJ1-1,NA,TRBV25-1,TGTGCCAGCAGTCCCTCCGGGACAGGGGGAACTAAAGCTTTCTTT,CASSPSGTGGTKAFF
NA,TRBJ1-2,NA,TRBV14,TGTGCCAGCAGCCAAGGTTTCAGATATGGCTACACCTTC,CASSQGFRYGYTF
TRBD2,TRBJ2-5,NA,TRBV30,TGTGCCTGGAGTATGGGGAGATTAGCGGGGGGAGAGACCCAGTACTTC,CAWSMGRLAGGETQYF
NA,TRBJ2-2,once,TRBV11-3,TGTGCCAGCAGCTTAGAGGCGAACACCGGGGAGCTGTTTTTT,CASSLEANTGELFF
TRBD1,TRBJ1-1,NA,TRBV9,TGTGCCAGCAGCGTGACAGGGGGCATGAACACTGAAGCTTTCTTT,CASSVTGGMNTEAFF
NA,TRBJ1-1,NA,TRBV19,TGTGCCAGTAGTCCCGGACAGCCGGTTTCTGAAGCTTTCTTT,CASSPGQPVSEAFF
TRBD2,TRBJ2-5,NA,TRBV28,TGTGCCAGCGCAAGAAAAGCGGGGCCCCAAGAGACCCAGTACTTC,CASARKAGPQETQYF
TRBD2,TRBJ2-3,NA,TRBV5-1,TGCGCCAGCAGCTTGGAAGCTAGCGGAACCACAGATACGCAGTATTTT,CASSLEASGTTDTQYF
TRBD1,TRBJ2-3,NA,TRBV19,TGTGCCAGTAGTTCCTGGACAGGCAGCATCCCAGATACGCAGTATTTT,CASSSWTGSIPDTQYF
TRBD1,TRBJ1-1,NA,TRBV29-1,TGCAGCGTTGAAGGGACCGAAGGGGACAGGTGGGCGACTGAAGCTTTCTTT,CSVEGTEGDRWATEAFF
TRBD1,TRBJ1-5,NA,TRBV6-1,TGTGCCAGCAGTGAACTAGGACAGGTCCATCAGCCCCAGCATTTT,CASSELGQVHQPQHF
NA,TRBJ2-7,few,TRBV4-2,TGTGCCAGCAGCCCCCGGGACAAAACCTACGAGCAGTACTTC,CASSPRDKTYEQYF
TRBD2,TRBJ2-1,NA,TRBV18,TGTGCCAGCTCACATAGACTAGCGGGAGGGTCCCACAATGAGCAGTTCTTC,CASSHRLAGGSHNEQFF